This T cell receptor (beta chain) was recovered during a study of blood T cell repertoires in COVID-19. The CDR3 runs to 17 residues. Trimming cost V 0 bases and J 4 bases; bases outside gene matches: 4. Germline CDR1 reads SGHRS; CDR2 reads YFSETQ. TCRdb's table, derived via immunoSEQ multiplex PCR, lists solely in-frame clones and lacks some. The sample consists of over 200,000 clones, 88% of them appearing once. The receptor was isolated from a woman aged 25 to 45 with acute or convalescent COVID-19. The chain employs TRBV5-1 and TRBJ2-5, with 15 bases fitting TRBD2. The specimen was peripheral blood. The DNA of the CDR3 is TGCGCCAGCAGCTTGGGGACTAGCGGGAGGGCCCGAGAGACCCAGTACTTC. The encoded protein is CASSLGTSGRARETQYF.